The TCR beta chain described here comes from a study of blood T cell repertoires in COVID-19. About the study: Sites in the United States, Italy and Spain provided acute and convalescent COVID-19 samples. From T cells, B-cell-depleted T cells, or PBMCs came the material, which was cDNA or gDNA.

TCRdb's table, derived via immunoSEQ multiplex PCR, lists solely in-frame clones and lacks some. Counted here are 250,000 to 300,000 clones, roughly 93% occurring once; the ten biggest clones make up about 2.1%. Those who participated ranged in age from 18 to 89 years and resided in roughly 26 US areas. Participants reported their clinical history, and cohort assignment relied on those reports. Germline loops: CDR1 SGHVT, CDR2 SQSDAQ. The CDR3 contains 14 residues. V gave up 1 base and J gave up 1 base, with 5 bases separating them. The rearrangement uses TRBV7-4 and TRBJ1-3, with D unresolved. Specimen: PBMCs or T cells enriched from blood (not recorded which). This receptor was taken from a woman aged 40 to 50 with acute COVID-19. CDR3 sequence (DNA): TGTGCCAGCAGCTTAGGCAGGTCTGGAAACACCATATATTTT. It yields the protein CASSLGRSGNTIYF.